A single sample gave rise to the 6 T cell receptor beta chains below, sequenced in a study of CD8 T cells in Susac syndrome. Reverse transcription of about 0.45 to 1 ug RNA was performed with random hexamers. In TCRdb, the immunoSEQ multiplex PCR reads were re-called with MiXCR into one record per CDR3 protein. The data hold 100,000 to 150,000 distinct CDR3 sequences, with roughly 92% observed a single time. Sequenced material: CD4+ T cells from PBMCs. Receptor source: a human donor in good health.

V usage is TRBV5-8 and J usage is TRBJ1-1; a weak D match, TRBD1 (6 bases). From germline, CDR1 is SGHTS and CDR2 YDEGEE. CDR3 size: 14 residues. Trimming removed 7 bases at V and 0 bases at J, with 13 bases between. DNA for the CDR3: TGTGCCAGCCAGTGGGGGCTGCTGAACACTGAAGCTTTCTTT. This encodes CASQWGLLNTEAFF.

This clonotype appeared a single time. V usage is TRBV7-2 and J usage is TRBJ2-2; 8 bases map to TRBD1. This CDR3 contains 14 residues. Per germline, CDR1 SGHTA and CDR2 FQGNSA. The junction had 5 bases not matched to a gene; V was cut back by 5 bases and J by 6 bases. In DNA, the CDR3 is TGTGCCAGCAGCCCGGACAGGGTCTCCGGGGAGCTGTTTTTT. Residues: CASSPDRVSGELFF.

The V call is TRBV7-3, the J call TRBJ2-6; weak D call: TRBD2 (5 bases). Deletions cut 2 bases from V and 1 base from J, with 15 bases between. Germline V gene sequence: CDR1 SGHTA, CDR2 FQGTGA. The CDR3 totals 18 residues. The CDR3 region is CASSLWAPRESGANVLTF. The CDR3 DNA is TGTGCCAGCAGCTTATGGGCCCCGAGGGAATCTGGGGCCAACGTCCTGACTTTC.

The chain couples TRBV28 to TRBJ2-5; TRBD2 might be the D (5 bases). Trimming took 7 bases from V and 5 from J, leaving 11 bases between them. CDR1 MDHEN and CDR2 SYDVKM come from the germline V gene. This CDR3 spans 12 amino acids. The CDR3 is CASKQRTETQYF. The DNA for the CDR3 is TGTGCCAGCAAGCAGCGGACCGAGACCCAGTACTTC.

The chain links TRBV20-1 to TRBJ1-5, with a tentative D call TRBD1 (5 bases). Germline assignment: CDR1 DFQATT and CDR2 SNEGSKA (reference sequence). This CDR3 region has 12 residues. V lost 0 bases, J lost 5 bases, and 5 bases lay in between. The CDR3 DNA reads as TGCAGTGCTAGAGAGACAGATCAGCCCCAGCATTTT. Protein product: CSARETDQPQHF.

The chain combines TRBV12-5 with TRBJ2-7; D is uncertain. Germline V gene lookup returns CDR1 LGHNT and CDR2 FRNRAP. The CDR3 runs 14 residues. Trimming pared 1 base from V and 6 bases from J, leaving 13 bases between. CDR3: CASGLGNWGFEQYF. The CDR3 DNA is TGTGCTAGTGGTTTGGGAAATTGGGGTTTCGAGCAGTACTTC.